Below, one T cell receptor (beta chain) is given with its context. Antigen specificity is unknown. This entry belongs to a study of OX40 agonist ivuxolimab in advanced cancers. On the study more broadly: An anti-OX40 (CD134) antibody with agonistic activity, ivuxolimab, was administered to patients.

Germline V CDR1 and CDR2: SNHLY, FYNNEI. The CDR3 consists of 10 residues. The germline V and J ends were trimmed by 6 bases and 10 bases, with 9 bases remaining between them. Study-wide points: With doses of 0.1 to 3.0 mg/kg, CD4+ and CD8+ blood T cells had undergone clonal expansion by week 6.

Assay: immunoSEQ multiplex PCR; the TCRdb copy retains only in-frame clones and omits some. The sample has approximately 20,000 clones; 70% to 90% are singletons. The origin of this receptor is an adult with an advanced solid tumor such as melanoma, head and neck, liver or kidney cancer. The sequencing here drew on CD4+ or CD8+ T cells sorted from blood, taken in a trial of the OX40 agonist ivuxolimab. The chain combines TRBV2 with TRBJ1-1; D call uncertain. The CDR3 spells CASSGSGAFF. As DNA, the CDR3 is TGTGCCAGCAGCGGTTCGGGAGCTTTCTTT.